This T cell receptor (beta chain) was sequenced for a study of T cells after posttransplantation cyclophosphamide. This clone showed up just once. No antigen is known for it. Only in-frame clones appear in the TCRdb table, and some are missing; sequencing was by immunoSEQ multiplex PCR. The table has tens of thousands of clones, more than 70% seen once. Germline assignment: CDR1 SEHNR and CDR2 FQNEAQ (reference sequence). The CDR3 spans 14 residues. Trimming took 3 bases from V and 1 from J, leaving 7 bases between them. Whole-study findings and limits: TRB clonality was highly associated with recipient CMV seropositivity and reactivation.

The V call is TRBV7-9, the J call TRBJ2-1, with D uncertain. The receptor was isolated from a woman aged 55-70 years with a blood cancer, CMV-positive, and with a related stem cell donor. Material for sequencing was PBMCs. This CDR3 reads CASSLAASYNEQFF. The CDR3 DNA is TGTGCCAGCAGCTTGGCGGCATCCTACAATGAGCAGTTCTTC.